This is a list of T cell receptor beta chains from one sample in a study of shared clonotypes between healthy human individuals. The data were produced by immunoSEQ multiplex PCR, yet TCRdb's version contains in-frame clones alone and is incomplete. The repertoire holds about 1.5 million clones, with about 98% as singletons. The sample was naive CD4+ T cells sorted from blood. The source is a man aged 30 to 39 in good health. CDR3s include the opening cysteine and the closing phenylalanine or tryptophan. The D gene is left open where the match is weak. Only some rows state a clone size, as once, few, many or a class for expanded clones.

v_gene: TRBV6-5; j_gene: TRBJ1-1; d_gene: -; abundance: -; CDR3nt: TGTGCCAGCAGCATCGGGGGGAAAGAAGCTTTCTTT; CDR3aa: CASSIGGKEAFF
v_gene: TRBV7-3; j_gene: TRBJ2-7; d_gene: -; abundance: -; CDR3nt: TGTGCCAGCAGCTTAACTGGGCAGCCACAGATCTACGAGCAGTACTTC; CDR3aa: CASSLTGQPQIYEQYF
v_gene: TRBV4-2; j_gene: TRBJ2-7; d_gene: -; abundance: -; CDR3nt: TGTGCCAGCAGCCAAGATGCGGCGGCCTACTACGAGCAGTACTTC; CDR3aa: CASSQDAAAYYEQYF
v_gene: TRBV7-2; j_gene: TRBJ2-7; d_gene: -; abundance: -; CDR3nt: TGTGCCAGCAGCTACGGAACAGCGGTGGCTTACGAGCAGTACTTC; CDR3aa: CASSYGTAVAYEQYF
v_gene: TRBV5-5; j_gene: TRBJ1-5; d_gene: -; abundance: few; CDR3nt: TGTGCCAGCAGCGAAGGACAGTGGCCCAATCAGCCCCAGCATTTT; CDR3aa: CASSEGQWPNQPQHF
v_gene: TRBV15; j_gene: TRBJ2-1; d_gene: TRBD2; abundance: -; CDR3nt: TGTGCCACCAGCAGGGGGGGCGGGAGGGCCAATGAGCAGTTCTTC; CDR3aa: CATSRGGGRANEQFF
v_gene: TRBV29-1; j_gene: TRBJ2-1; d_gene: -; abundance: -; CDR3nt: TGCAGCGTTAATAGGCGGGAACCCTTAGATGAGCAGTTCTTC; CDR3aa: CSVNRREPLDEQFF
v_gene: TRBV6-6; j_gene: TRBJ2-2; d_gene: TRBD1; abundance: -; CDR3nt: TGTGCCAGCAGCAAGACAGGGGAAGATACCGGGGAGCTGTTTTTT; CDR3aa: CASSKTGEDTGELFF
v_gene: TRBV10-2; j_gene: TRBJ2-1; d_gene: TRBD1; abundance: -; CDR3nt: TGCGCCAGCAGCGAGACAGGGGGCGTCTACAATGAGCAGTTCTTC; CDR3aa: CASSETGGVYNEQFF
v_gene: TRBV11-2; j_gene: TRBJ2-3; d_gene: -; abundance: -; CDR3nt: TGTGCCAGCAGCTTAATACTAGCCTCAGATACGCAGTATTTT; CDR3aa: CASSLILASDTQYF
v_gene: TRBV28; j_gene: TRBJ2-7; d_gene: -; abundance: -; CDR3nt: TGTGCCAGCAGTGTCCACTACGAGCAGTACTTC; CDR3aa: CASSVHYEQYF
v_gene: TRBV6-6; j_gene: TRBJ2-7; d_gene: -; abundance: -; CDR3nt: TGTGCCAGCTCTACTAGGGAGAGGGACTACGAGCAGTACTTC; CDR3aa: CASSTRERDYEQYF
v_gene: TRBV10-3; j_gene: TRBJ2-7; d_gene: TRBD2; abundance: -; CDR3nt: TGTGCCATCAGTGAGGGAGTAGCGGGAGCTTCCTACGAGCAGTACTTC; CDR3aa: CAISEGVAGASYEQYF
v_gene: TRBV7-2; j_gene: TRBJ2-7; d_gene: -; abundance: -; CDR3nt: TGTGCCAGCAGCTTAGCACAACTACCAACCTACGAGCAGTACTTC; CDR3aa: CASSLAQLPTYEQYF
v_gene: TRBV5-1; j_gene: TRBJ1-1; d_gene: -; abundance: once; CDR3nt: TGCGCCAGCAGCTCGGACAGCAACACTGAAGCTTTCTTT; CDR3aa: CASSSDSNTEAFF
v_gene: TRBV6-5; j_gene: TRBJ2-1; d_gene: -; abundance: once; CDR3nt: TGTGCCAGCAGTTACGGAAGGAACAATGAGCAGTTCTTC; CDR3aa: CASSYGRNNEQFF
v_gene: TRBV9; j_gene: TRBJ2-3; d_gene: -; abundance: -; CDR3nt: TGTGCCAGCAGCCACACAGGCACAGATACGCAGTATTTT; CDR3aa: CASSHTGTDTQYF
v_gene: TRBV7-2; j_gene: TRBJ2-5; d_gene: TRBD2; abundance: -; CDR3nt: TGTGCCAGCAGCGTACGACTAGCGGGGGCGTACCAAGAGACCCAGTACTTC; CDR3aa: CASSVRLAGAYQETQYF
v_gene: TRBV5-4; j_gene: TRBJ1-5; d_gene: -; abundance: -; CDR3nt: TGTGCCAGCAGCCCACACCCTATCCGGGATCAGCCCCAGCATTTT; CDR3aa: CASSPHPIRDQPQHF